These T cell receptor beta chains were read from a single sample in a study of CD8 T cells in ankylosing spondylitis. TCRdb re-called the 5' RACE reads with MiXCR, one entry per CDR3 protein. The sample holds around 490,000 distinct CDR3 sequences, about 5.2% seen once. The sample comprised blood, either unsorted or a sorted T cell fraction (not recorded which). Source of these receptors: a male donor with ankylosing spondylitis. CDR3s include the opening cysteine and the closing phenylalanine or tryptophan. Each record gives: V gene, J gene, CDR3 length, D gene, CDR3 protein. The D gene is left open where the match is weak.

TRBV29-1,TRBJ2-3,11,.,CSVDSSDTQYF
TRBV7-3,TRBJ2-1,15,TRBD2,CASSLSSGGANEQFF
TRBV18,TRBJ2-7,14,.,CASSPRLYGDEQYF
TRBV7-2,TRBJ2-5,15,.,CASSLAGGRQETQYF
TRBV12-3/TRBV12-4,TRBJ2-7,15,TRBD1,CASSLAGTVHGEQYF
TRBV27,TRBJ2-7,15,TRBD1,CASSLRQGLRSEQYF
TRBV28,TRBJ2-7,15,TRBD2,CASSSGLAGGPEQYF
TRBV20-1,TRBJ2-2,13,.,CSARAGSTGELFF
TRBV20-1,TRBJ2-5,16,TRBD2,CSATTSGRAGGETQYF
TRBV5-1,TRBJ2-5,15,.,CASSWGPRGRETQYF
TRBV4-3,TRBJ2-3,16,TRBD2,CASSQVLAGFTDTQYF
TRBV5-1,TRBJ2-6,16,.,CASSLGLFSGANVLTF
TRBV18,TRBJ2-5,16,TRBD2,CASSAGERAYQETQYF
TRBV29-1,TRBJ1-1,14,TRBD1,CSVDKTGVNTEAFF
TRBV20-1,TRBJ2-7,15,TRBD2,CSARFGLAETYEQYF
TRBV6-1,TRBJ2-5,16,.,CASSQIIPSLLETQYF
TRBV5-1,TRBJ2-5,14,.,CASSGGRDQETQYF
TRBV12-3/TRBV12-4,TRBJ1-2,16,TRBD1,CASSRAGTGLNYGYTF
TRBV5-1,TRBJ2-1,16,.,CASSPPGPAGHNEQFF
TRBV10-3,TRBJ2-1,16,TRBD2,CAISPRTSGTYNEQFF
TRBV4-3,TRBJ2-3,15,.,CASSQAPESTDTQYF
TRBV19,TRBJ2-3,13,.,CASSSSSVDTQYF
TRBV18,TRBJ2-1,14,.,CASSPQRSYNEQFF
TRBV9,TRBJ2-5,12,.,CASSVREETQYF
TRBV6-1,TRBJ1-5,13,.,CASSDISNQPQHF
TRBV5-1,TRBJ1-4,14,TRBD1,CASSSDRPNEKLFF